The source of this T cell receptor (beta chain) is a study of untreated major depressive disorder. V lost 1 base, J lost 6 bases, and 7 bases stayed unmatched. Germline V gives CDR1 SGDLS, CDR2 YYNGEE. The CDR3 is 15 residues long. Clones were read by immunoSEQ multiplex PCR, and TCRdb kept only the in-frame ones, dropping some. The data hold 10,000 to 15,000 clones, with roughly 91% observed a single time. Details on this clone: Its target is not known.

Points from the study as a whole: A comparatively small sample limits the generalizability of these findings. Compared with controls, depressed patients showed more TRBV05-01 (Vbeta 5.1) usage in CD4+ T cells.

The sequence derives from a man between 25 and 39 years old with major depressive disorder. V usage is TRBV9 and J usage is TRBJ1-5, with 7 positions matching TRBD1. The sequenced material came from CD4+ T cells from PBMCs. The CDR3 DNA is TGTGCCAGCAGCGTATCCGGGACAGCGACTCAGCCCCAGCATTTT. Translated: CASSVSGTATQPQHF.